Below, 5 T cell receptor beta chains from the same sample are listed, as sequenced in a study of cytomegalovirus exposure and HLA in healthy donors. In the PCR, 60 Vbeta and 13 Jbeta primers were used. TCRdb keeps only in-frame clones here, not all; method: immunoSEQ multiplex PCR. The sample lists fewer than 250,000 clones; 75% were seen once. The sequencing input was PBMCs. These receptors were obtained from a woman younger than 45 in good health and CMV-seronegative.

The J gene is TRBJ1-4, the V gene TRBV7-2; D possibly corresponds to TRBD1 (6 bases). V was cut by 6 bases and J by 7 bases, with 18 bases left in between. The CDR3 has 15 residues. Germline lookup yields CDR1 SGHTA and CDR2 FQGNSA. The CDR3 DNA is TGTGCCAGCAGTGCAACAGGGCCGTGGGGTGAAAAACTGTTTTTT. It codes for CASSATGPWGEKLFF.

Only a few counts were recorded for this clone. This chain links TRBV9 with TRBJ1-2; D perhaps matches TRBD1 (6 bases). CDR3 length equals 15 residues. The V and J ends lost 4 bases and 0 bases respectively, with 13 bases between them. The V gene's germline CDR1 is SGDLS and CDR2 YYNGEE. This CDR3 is CASSPRTDANYGYTF. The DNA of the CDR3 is TGTGCCAGCAGCCCCCGGACAGATGCTAACTATGGCTACACCTTC.

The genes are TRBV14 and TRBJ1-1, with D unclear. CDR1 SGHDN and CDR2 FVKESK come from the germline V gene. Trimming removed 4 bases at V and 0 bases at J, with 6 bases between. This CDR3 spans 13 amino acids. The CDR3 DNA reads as TGTGCCAGCAGCCTGAGTCTGAACACTGAAGCTTTCTTT. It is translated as CASSLSLNTEAFF.

CDR3 in amino acids: CASGEGVTGELFF. Here the CDR3 DNA reads TGCGCCAGCGGGGAAGGGGTTACCGGGGAGCTGTTTTTT. The V gene is TRBV5-1, the J gene TRBJ2-2; weak D call: TRBD1 (5 bases). Germline values: CDR1 SGHRS, CDR2 YFSETQ. The CDR3 is 13 residues long. V was trimmed by 7 bases and J by 5 bases, leaving 12 bases between them.

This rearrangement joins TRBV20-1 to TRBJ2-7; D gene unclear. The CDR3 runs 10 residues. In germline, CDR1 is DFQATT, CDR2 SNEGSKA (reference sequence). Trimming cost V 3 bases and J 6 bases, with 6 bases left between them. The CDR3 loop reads CSARYGEQYF. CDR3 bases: TGCAGTGCTAGGTACGGCGAGCAGTACTTC.